This record covers a single T cell receptor (beta chain). The primer mix had 60 Vbeta and 13 Jbeta primers. Clones were sequenced by immunoSEQ multiplex PCR, and TCRdb holds only the in-frame ones, with some missing. The profile covers 110,000 to 150,000 clones, with around 72% appearing a single time and approximately 2% taken by the ten largest. The data belong to a study of cytomegalovirus exposure and HLA in healthy donors. V trimming: 6 bases; J trimming: 9 bases; junction bases outside the gene matches: 16. The V gene's germline CDR1 is MDHEN and CDR2 SYDVKM. The CDR3 is 16 amino acids. The source of this sequence is a man aged 35-49 years in good health and CMV-seronegative. Sequenced: PBMCs. The V call is TRBV28, the J call TRBJ2-1, with 8 bases that match TRBD2. DNA for the CDR3: TGTGCCAGCAGGAAATTGGGGACTAGAATGGACGGTGAGCAGTTCTTC. As protein: CASRKLGTRMDGEQFF.